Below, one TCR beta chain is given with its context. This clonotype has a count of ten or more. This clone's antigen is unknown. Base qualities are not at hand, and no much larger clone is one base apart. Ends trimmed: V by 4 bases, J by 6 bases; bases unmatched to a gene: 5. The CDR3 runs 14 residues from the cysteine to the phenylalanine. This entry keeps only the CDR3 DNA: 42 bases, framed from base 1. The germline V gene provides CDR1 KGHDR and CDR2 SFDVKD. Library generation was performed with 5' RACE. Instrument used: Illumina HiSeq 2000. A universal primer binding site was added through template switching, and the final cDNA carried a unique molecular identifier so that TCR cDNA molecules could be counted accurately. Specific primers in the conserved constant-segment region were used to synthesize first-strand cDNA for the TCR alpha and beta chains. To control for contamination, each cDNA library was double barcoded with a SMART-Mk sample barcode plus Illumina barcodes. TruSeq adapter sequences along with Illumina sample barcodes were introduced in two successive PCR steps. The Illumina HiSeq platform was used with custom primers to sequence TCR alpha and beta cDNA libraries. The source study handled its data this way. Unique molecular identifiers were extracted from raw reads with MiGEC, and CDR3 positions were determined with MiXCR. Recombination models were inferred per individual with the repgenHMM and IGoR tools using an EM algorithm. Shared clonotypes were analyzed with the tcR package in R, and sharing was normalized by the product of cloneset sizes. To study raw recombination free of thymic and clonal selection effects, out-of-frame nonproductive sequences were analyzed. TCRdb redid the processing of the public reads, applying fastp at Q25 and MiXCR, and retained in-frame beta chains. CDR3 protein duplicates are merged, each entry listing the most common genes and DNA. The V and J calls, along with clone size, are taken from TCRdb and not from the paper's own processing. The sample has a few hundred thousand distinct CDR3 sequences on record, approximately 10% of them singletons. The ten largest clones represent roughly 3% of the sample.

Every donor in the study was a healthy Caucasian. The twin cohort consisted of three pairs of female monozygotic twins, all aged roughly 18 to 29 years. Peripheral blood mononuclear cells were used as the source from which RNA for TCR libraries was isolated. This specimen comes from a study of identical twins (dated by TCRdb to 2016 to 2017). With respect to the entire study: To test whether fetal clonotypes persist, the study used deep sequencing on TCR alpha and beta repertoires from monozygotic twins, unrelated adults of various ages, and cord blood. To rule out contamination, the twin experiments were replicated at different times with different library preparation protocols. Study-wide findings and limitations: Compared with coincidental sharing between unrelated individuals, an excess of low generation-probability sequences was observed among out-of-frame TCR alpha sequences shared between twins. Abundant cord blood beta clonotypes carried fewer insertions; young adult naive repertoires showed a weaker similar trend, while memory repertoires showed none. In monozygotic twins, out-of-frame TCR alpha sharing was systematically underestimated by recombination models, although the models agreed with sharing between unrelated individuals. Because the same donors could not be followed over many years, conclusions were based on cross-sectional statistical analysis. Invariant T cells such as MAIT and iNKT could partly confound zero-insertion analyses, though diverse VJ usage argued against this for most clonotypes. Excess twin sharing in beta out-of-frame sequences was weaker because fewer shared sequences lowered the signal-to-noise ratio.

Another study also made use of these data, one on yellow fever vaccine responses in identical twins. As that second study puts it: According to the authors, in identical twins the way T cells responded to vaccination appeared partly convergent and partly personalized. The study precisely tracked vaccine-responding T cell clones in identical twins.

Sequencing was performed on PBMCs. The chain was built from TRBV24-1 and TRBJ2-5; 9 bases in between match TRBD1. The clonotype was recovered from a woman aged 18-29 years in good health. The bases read TGTGCCACCAGTGAACCAGGGACAGGGAAGACCCAGTACTTC. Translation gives CATSEPGTGKTQYF.